This TCR beta chain is drawn from a study of T cells after yellow fever vaccination. Conversion of TCR transcripts into cDNA relied on 5'RACE template switching, which added a universal primer site and UMIs. MiXCR, run by TCRdb on the 5' RACE reads, gives a single entry per CDR3 protein. This sample has roughly 500,000 distinct CDR3 sequences; about 19% occur once, and the top ten carry roughly 13%. Study-level findings and limits: By day 5 rather than day 15, the secondary response had peaked, though it was weaker.

This clonotype was seen just once. What it binds is unknown. J lost 3 bases, V lost 5 bases, and 5 bases had no gene match. Germline assignment: CDR1 MGHDK and CDR2 SYGVNS. The CDR3 has 15 residues. This clonotype was obtained from a man aged 30-40 years who received the YFV17D yellow fever vaccine. The chain links TRBV25-1 to TRBJ2-1; 9 bases are shared with TRBD1. This specimen was PBMCs, taken 15 days after the yellow fever booster vaccination. CDR3 residues: CASSSRQGGYNEQFF. The CDR3 DNA follows: TGTGCCAGCAGTTCCAGACAGGGGGGCTACAATGAGCAGTTCTTC.